This TCR beta chain is from a study of T cell responses to AZD1222 COVID-19 vaccine. This CDR3 is built from 14 residues. Germline V gene lookup returns CDR1 SGHAT and CDR2 FQNNGV. V gave up 3 bases and J gave up 0 bases, with 5 bases separating them. Some clones are missing from TCRdb's copy, which holds only in-frame ones; the method was immunoSEQ multiplex PCR. The top ten hold about 50% of the sample, which has tens of thousands of clones, over 60% seen once. The sample consisted of peripheral blood, taken 28 days after the second AZD1222 dose. This chain joins TRBV11-2 and TRBJ1-4, with unresolved D. This TCR derives from an adult who received the AZD1222 COVID-19 vaccine. This CDR3 is CASSFQATNEKLFF. In DNA form, the CDR3 reads TGTGCCAGCAGCTTCCAGGCAACTAATGAAAAACTGTTTTTT.